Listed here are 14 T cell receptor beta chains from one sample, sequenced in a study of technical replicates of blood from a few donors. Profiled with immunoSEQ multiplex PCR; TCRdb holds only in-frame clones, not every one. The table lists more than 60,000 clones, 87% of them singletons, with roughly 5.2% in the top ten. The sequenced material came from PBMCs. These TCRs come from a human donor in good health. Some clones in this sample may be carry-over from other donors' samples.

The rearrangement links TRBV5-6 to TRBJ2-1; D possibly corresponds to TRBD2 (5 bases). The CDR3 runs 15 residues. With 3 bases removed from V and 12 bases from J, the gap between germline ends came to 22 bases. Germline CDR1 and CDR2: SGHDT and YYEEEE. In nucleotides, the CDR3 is TGTGCCAGCAGCTCTGGGAGAAGTAGTGGTTGGGCGCAGTTCTTC. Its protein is CASSSGRSSGWAQFF.

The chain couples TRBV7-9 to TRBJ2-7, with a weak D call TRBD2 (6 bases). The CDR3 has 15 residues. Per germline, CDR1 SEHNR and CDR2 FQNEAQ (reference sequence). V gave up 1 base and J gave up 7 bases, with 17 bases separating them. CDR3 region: CASSLGGVGILEQYF. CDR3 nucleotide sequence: TGTGCCAGCAGCTTAGGGGGGGTAGGGATTTTGGAGCAGTACTTC.

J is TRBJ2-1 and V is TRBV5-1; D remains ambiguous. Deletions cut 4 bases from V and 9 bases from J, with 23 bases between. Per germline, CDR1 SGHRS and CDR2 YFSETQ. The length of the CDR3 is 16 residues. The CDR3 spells CASSPNYPSTFSEQFF. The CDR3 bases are TGCGCCAGCAGCCCAAACTACCCTTCGACGTTCTCTGAGCAGTTCTTC.

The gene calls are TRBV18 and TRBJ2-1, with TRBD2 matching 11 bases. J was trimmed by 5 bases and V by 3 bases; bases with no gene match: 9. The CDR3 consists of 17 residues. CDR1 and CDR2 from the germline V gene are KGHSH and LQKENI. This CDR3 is CASSPISGRAGDNEQFF. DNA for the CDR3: TGTGCCAGCTCACCGATTAGCGGGAGGGCCGGGGACAATGAGCAGTTCTTC. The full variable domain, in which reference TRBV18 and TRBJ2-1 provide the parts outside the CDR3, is NAGVMQNPRHLVRRRGQEARLRCSPMKGHSHVYWYRQLPEEGLKFMVYLQKENIIDESGMPKERFSAEFPKEGPSILRIQQVVRGDSAAYFCASSPISGRAGDNEQFFGPGTRLTVL.

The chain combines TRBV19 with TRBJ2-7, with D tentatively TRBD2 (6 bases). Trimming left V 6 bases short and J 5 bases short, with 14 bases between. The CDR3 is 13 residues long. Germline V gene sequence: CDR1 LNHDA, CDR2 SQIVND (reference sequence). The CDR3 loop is CASRSRGTNEQYF. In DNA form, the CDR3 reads TGTGCCAGTAGAAGTCGCGGGACCAACGAGCAGTACTTC.

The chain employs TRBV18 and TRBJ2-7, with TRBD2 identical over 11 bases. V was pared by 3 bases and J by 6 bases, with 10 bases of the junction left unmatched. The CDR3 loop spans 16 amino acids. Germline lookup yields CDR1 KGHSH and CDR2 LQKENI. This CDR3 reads CASSPGPLLAGAEQYF. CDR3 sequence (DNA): TGTGCCAGCTCACCGGGGCCATTACTAGCGGGGGCCGAGCAGTACTTC.

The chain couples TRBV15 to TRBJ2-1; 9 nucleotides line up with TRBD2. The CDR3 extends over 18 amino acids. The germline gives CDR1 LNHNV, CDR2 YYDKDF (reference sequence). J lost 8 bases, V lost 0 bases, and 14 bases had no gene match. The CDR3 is CATSRESNSGTSRHEQFF. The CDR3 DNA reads TGTGCCACCAGCAGAGAGTCCAATTCGGGGACTAGCAGGCATGAGCAGTTCTTC.

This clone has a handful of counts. The CDR3 DNA reads TGTGCCTACAACCCGGGGACTGAAGCTTTCTTT. This encodes CAYNPGTEAFF. The V and J genes are TRBV30 and TRBJ1-1; D unclear. Trimming removed 7 bases from V and 5 bases from J, with 11 bases in between. Per germline, CDR1 GTSNPN and CDR2 SVGIG (reference sequence). The CDR3 consists of 11 residues.

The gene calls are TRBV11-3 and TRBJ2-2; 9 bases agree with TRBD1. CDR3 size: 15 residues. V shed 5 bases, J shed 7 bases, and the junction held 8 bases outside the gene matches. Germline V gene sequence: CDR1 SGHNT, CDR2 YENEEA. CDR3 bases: TGTGCCAGCAGCCTAACCGGGACAGGGATCGGGGAGCTGTTTTTT. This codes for CASSLTGTGIGELFF.

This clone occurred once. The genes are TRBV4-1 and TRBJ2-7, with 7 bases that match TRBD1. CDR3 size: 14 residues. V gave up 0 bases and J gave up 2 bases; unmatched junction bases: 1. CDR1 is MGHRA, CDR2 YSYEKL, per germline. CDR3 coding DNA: TGCGCCAGCAGCCAAGAGCAGGGGGCCTACGAGCAGTACTTC. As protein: CASSQEQGAYEQYF.

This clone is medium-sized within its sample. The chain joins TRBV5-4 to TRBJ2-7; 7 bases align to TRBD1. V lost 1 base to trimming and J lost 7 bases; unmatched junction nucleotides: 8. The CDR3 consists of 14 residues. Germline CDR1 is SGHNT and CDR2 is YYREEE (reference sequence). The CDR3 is CASSLIDRAREQYF. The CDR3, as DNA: TGTGCCAGCAGCTTGATAGACAGGGCACGGGAGCAGTACTTC.

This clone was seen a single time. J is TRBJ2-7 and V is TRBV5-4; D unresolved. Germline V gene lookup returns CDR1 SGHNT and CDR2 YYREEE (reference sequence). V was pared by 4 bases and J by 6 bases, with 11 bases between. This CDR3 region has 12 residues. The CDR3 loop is CASSTGGREQYF. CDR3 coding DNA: TGTGCCAGCAGCACCGGTGGTCGCGAGCAGTACTTC.

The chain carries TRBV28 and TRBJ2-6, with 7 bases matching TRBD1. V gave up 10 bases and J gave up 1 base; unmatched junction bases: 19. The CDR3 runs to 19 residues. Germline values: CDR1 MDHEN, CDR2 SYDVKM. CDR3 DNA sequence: TGTGCCACCAAGACGGGTAGGGGGCTTTGGGGGTCTGGGGCCAACGTCCTGACTTTC. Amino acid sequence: CATKTGRGLWGSGANVLTF.

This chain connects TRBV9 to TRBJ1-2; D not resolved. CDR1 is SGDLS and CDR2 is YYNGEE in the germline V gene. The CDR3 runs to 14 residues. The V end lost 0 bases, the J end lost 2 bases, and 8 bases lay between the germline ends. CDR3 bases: TGTGCCAGCAGCGTAGATACCGGGAACTATGGCTACACCTTC. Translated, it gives CASSVDTGNYGYTF.